The 17 T cell receptor beta chains below all came from one sample that was sequenced in a study of blood T cells in healthy people across ages. Sample-barcoded 5' priming and a J-beta primer mix drove a second PCR of roughly 6 to 12 cycles. TCRdb ran MiXCR on the 5' RACE reads and lists one entry per CDR3 protein. The sample records around 870,000 distinct CDR3 sequences, 29% being singletons. The sequencing sample was made of blood. The receptor source for this set is a woman of 80 years or more in good health.

The genes are TRBV9 and TRBJ1-3, with D possibly matching TRBD1 (5 bases). Germline V gene data show CDR1 as SGDLS and CDR2 as YYNGEE. Trimming took 2 bases from V and 2 from J, leaving 14 bases between them. This CDR3 has 16 amino acids. The CDR3 loop reads CASSVDMGSTGNTIYF. CDR3 bases: TGTGCCAGCAGCGTGGACATGGGAAGTACTGGAAACACCATATATTTT.

The chain couples TRBV4-1 to TRBJ2-1; no definite D call. From germline, CDR1 is MGHRA and CDR2 YSYEKL. The CDR3 contains 17 residues. V lost 2 bases and J 0 bases, leaving 14 bases between the germline ends. CDR3 sequence (DNA): TGCGCCAGCAGCCAACCGTCACCGTCGAGCTCCTACAATGAGCAGTTCTTC. Its translation: CASSQPSPSSSYNEQFF.

J is TRBJ2-1 and V is TRBV27, with D perhaps being TRBD1 or TRBD2 (7 bases each). Trimming took off 6 bases at V and 8 bases at J, with 17 bases between the two ends. This CDR3 spans 14 amino acids. Per germline, CDR1 MNHEY and CDR2 SMNVEV (reference sequence). CDR3 nucleotides: TGTGCCAGCAGGCCGTATCAGGGGGGGGATGAGCAGTTCTTC. It specifies CASRPYQGGDEQFF.

About this clonotype itself: A read error is possible here, since a much larger clone lies one base away. The J gene is TRBJ1-6, the V gene TRBV28, with unresolved D. Germline V gives CDR1 MDHEN, CDR2 SYDVKM. CDR3 length equals 15 residues. The CDR3 nucleotides read TGTGCCTGCAGTTTCTTGATGTACCGTAATTCACCCCTCCACTTT. Its translation: CACSFLMYRNSPLHF.

This clonotype was recorded a few times. The chain combines TRBV27 with TRBJ2-1; D could derive from TRBD1 or TRBD2 (5 bases each). Trimming removed 5 bases at V and 7 bases at J, with 18 bases between. Germline CDR1 reads MNHEY; CDR2 reads SMNVEV (reference sequence). The CDR3 runs 15 residues. The CDR3 spells CASSRALSGPNEQFF. CDR3 DNA sequence: TGTGCCAGCAGTAGGGCCTTATCGGGGCCTAATGAGCAGTTCTTC.

Only one count was recorded for this clonotype. The chain joins TRBV20-1 to TRBJ2-7; D is unclear. Deletions cut 2 bases from V and 2 bases from J, with 10 bases between. This CDR3 has 13 residues. The germline V gene encodes CDR1 DFQATT and CDR2 SNEGSKA (reference sequence). CDR3 DNA sequence: TGCAGTGCTAGATCCCAGGCAACCTACGAGCAGTACTTC. Translation: CSARSQATYEQYF.

The chain recombines TRBV12-5 with TRBJ2-7, with 11 bases identical to TRBD2. The CDR3 sequence is 14 residues long. CDR1 and CDR2 (germline): LGHNT, FRNRAP. V shed 7 bases and J 6 bases; nucleotides not matched to a gene: 8. The chain's CDR3 is CASASSGGSGEQYF. The CDR3 region has the DNA TGTGCTAGTGCTTCTAGCGGGGGGTCAGGCGAGCAGTACTTC.

This clonotype was observed a handful of times. The chain employs TRBV7-9 and TRBJ1-5; 9 positions match TRBD1. With V trimmed by 5 bases and J by 4 bases, 6 bases remained unmatched. Germline V gene lookup returns CDR1 SEHNR and CDR2 FQNEAQ (reference sequence). The CDR3 totals 15 residues. DNA for the CDR3: TGTGCCAGCAGCCCCATCGGGACAGGGAATCAGCCCCAGCATTTT. Protein: CASSPIGTGNQPQHF. Combining the CDR3 with reference TRBV7-9 and TRBJ1-5 gives the whole variable domain DTGVSQNPRHKITKRGQNVTFRCDPISEHNRLYWYRQTLGQGPEFLTYFQNEAQLEKSRLLSDRFSAERPKGSFSTLEIQRTEQGDSAMYLCASSPIGTGNQPQHFGDGTRLSIL.

This chain joins TRBV7-2 and TRBJ2-5, with D unresolved. Judging by the DNA end, TRBJ2-7 fits better; the J call may be wrong. The CDR3 extends over 15 amino acids. Germline V lookup: CDR1 SGHTA, CDR2 FQGNSA. CDR3 loop: CASSLAFTSSYEQYF. CDR3 in DNA: TGTGCCAGCAGCTTAGCGTTCACCAGCTCCTACGAGCAGTACTTC.

This clonotype appeared many times. This chain uses TRBV2 with TRBJ2-3; 12 bases fit TRBD1. The CDR3 has 16 residues. After removal of 4 bases from V and 6 bases from J, the junction contained 8 bases not matched to a gene. Germline V gene data show CDR1 as SNHLY and CDR2 as FYNNEI. The CDR3 DNA follows: TGTGCCAGCAGTGCCCAGGGACAGGGGGCAAAGGATACGCAGTATTTT. It encodes CASSAQGQGAKDTQYF.

This clonotype was detected ten times or more. The gene calls are TRBV7-2 and TRBJ1-2; 9 bases align to TRBD1. The CDR3 length is 15 residues. Germline V CDR1 and CDR2: SGHTA, FQGNSA. After removal of 0 bases from V and 7 bases from J, the junction contained 6 bases not matched to a gene. CDR3 sequence: CASSLAPGQGAGYTF. In DNA, the CDR3 is TGTGCCAGCAGCTTAGCTCCGGGACAGGGCGCTGGCTACACCTTC.

This clonotype was detected many times. For the CDR3, the DNA is TGTGCCAGCAGTTCCAATGGCTACACCTTC. Translated, it gives CASSSNGYTF. This chain links TRBV7-9 with TRBJ1-2; D gene ambiguous. Trimming removed 6 bases from V and 6 bases from J, with 5 bases in between. The CDR3 extends over 10 amino acids. Germline-derived CDR1 and CDR2 are SEHNR and FQNEAQ (reference sequence).

This clonotype was found many times. The chain joins TRBV20-1 to TRBJ2-1, with TRBD1 identical over 10 bases. Per germline, CDR1 DFQATT and CDR2 SNEGSKA (reference sequence). J was trimmed by 6 bases and V by 0 bases; bases with no gene match: 11. The CDR3 totals 17 residues. The CDR3: CSARDRQGAALPNEQFF. In nucleotides, the CDR3 is TGCAGTGCTAGAGATCGACAGGGGGCGGCCCTACCCAATGAGCAGTTCTTC.

V is TRBV12-3 or TRBV12-4 and J is TRBJ2-3; D remains unclear. V dropped 3 bases and J dropped 1 base, with 8 bases sitting between them. The CDR3 length is 14 residues. The CDR3 bases are TGTGCCAGCAGTTTTAGACTGGGCACAGATACGCAGTATTTT. This translates into CASSFRLGTDTQYF.

This clonotype was detected only once. This may come from a read error, since a much larger clone is one base off. The chain carries TRBV29-1 and TRBJ2-3, with a tentative D call TRBD1 (5 bases). Trimming removed 8 bases from V and 4 bases from J, with 19 bases in between. Germline CDR1 SQVTM, CDR2 ANQGSEA. This CDR3 is built from 14 residues. CDR3: CSTRTSPSADTQYF. The DNA for the CDR3 is TGCAGCACACGGACATCCCCCAGCGCAGATACGCAGTATTTT.

This chain connects TRBV5-5 to TRBJ2-3, with D unclear. V lost 4 bases to trimming and J lost 4 bases, with 16 bases between them. Germline CDR1 and CDR2: SGHKS and YYEKEE (reference sequence). This CDR3 has 15 residues. Here the CDR3 reads CASSPPRSAADTQYF. DNA of the CDR3: TGTGCCAGCAGCCCACCGCGTTCCGCCGCAGATACGCAGTATTTT. The full variable domain, its missing parts supplied by reference TRBV5-5 and TRBJ2-3, is DAGVTQSPTHLIKTRGQQVTLRCSPISGHKSVSWYQQVLGQGPQFIFQYYEKEERGRGNFPDRFSARQFPNYSSELNVNALLLGDSALYLCASSPPRSAADTQYFGPGTRLTVL.

This clonotype has a handful of counts. A much more abundant neighbour one base away suggests this may be a read error. This sequence joins TRBV4-2 and TRBJ2-1; 8 bases fit TRBD1. The closer fit of TRBJ2-7 to the DNA end suggests the J call may be wrong. The CDR3 is 16 residues long. The V gene's germline CDR1 is LGHNA and CDR2 YNFKEQ. As DNA, the CDR3 is TGTGCCAGCAGCCAAGATTGGCAGGGGGCCTACAATGAGCAGTACTTC. Amino acids: CASSQDWQGAYNEQYF.